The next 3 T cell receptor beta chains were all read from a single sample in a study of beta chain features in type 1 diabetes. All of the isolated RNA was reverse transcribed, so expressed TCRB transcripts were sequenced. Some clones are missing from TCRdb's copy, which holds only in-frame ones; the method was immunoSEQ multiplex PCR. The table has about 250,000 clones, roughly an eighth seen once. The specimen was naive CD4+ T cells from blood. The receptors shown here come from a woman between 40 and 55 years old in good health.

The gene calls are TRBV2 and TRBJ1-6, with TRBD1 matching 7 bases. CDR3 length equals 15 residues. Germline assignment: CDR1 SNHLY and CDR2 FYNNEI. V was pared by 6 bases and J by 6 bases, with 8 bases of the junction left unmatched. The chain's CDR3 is CASSTRGQSNSPLHF. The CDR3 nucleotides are TGTGCCAGCAGCACCAGGGGACAGAGTAATTCACCCCTCCACTTT.

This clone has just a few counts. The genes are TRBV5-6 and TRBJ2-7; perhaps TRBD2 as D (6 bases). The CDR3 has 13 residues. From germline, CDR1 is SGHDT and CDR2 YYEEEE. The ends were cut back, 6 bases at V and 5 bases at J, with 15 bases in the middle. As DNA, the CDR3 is TGTGCCAGCACTGACGGGGGTTCCCACGAGCAGTACTTC. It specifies CASTDGGSHEQYF. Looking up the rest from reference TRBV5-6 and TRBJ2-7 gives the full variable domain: DAGVTQSPTHLIKTRGQQVTLRCSPKSGHDTVSWYQQALGQGPQFIFQYYEEEERQRGNFPDRFSGHQFPNYSSELNVNALLLGDSALYLCASTDGGSHEQYFGPGTRLTVT.

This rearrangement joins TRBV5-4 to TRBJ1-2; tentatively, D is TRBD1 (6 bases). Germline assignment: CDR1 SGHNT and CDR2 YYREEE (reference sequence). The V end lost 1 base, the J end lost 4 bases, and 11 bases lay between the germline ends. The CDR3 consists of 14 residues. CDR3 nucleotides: TGTGCCAGCAGCTTGCCAGGGGAATTCTATGGCTACACCTTC. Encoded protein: CASSLPGEFYGYTF.